This passage covers 24 T cell receptor beta chains from one sample sequenced in a study of T cell responses to AZD1222 COVID-19 vaccine. TCRdb keeps only in-frame clones here, not all; method: immunoSEQ multiplex PCR. In the table there are some 150,000 clones, about 91% of which are singletons. Material: peripheral blood, obtained on day 0 of AZD1222 vaccination. These TCRs come from an adult in good health.

The CDR3: CASSKNRGAYEKLFF. Here the CDR3 DNA reads TGCGCCAGCAGCAAGAACAGGGGAGCTTATGAAAAACTGTTTTTT. The chain is built from TRBV4-1 and TRBJ1-4; TRBD1 agrees at 7 bases. V shed 5 bases and J 6 bases; nucleotides not matched to a gene: 9. This CDR3 is built from 15 residues. From germline, CDR1 is MGHRA and CDR2 YSYEKL.

CDR3 in amino acids: CASSPSNEKLFF. The CDR3 nucleotides are TGTGCCAGCAGCCCATCAAATGAAAAACTGTTTTTT. The chain uses TRBV7-8 and TRBJ1-4; D call uncertain. Germline V CDR1 and CDR2: SGHVS, FQNEAQ. V shed 5 bases and J shed 5 bases, with 6 bases lying between them. CDR3 size: 12 residues.

V is TRBV6-1 and J is TRBJ1-4; 8 bases are a match to TRBD1. The germline V gene encodes CDR1 MNHNS and CDR2 SASEGT. The CDR3 runs 15 residues. V lost 5 bases to trimming and J lost 4 bases; unmatched junction nucleotides: 6. This CDR3 reads CASSSQGAGNEKLFF. Written as DNA, the CDR3 is TGTGCCAGCAGTTCGCAGGGGGCCGGTAATGAAAAACTGTTTTTT.

This sequence joins TRBV6-5 and TRBJ1-5, with a tentative D call TRBD1 (5 bases). The germline gives CDR1 MNHEY, CDR2 SVGAGI. The CDR3 runs 15 residues. Between the trimmed V and J ends, which lost 0 bases and 4 bases, there was a span of 10 bases. CDR3 DNA sequence: TGTGCCAGCAGTTACTCGTGGGGGGGGAATCAGCCCCAGCATTTT. Translated: CASSYSWGGNQPQHF.

V usage is TRBV19 and J usage is TRBJ1-5, with a possible D match to TRBD1 (5 bases). V shed 1 base and J shed 4 bases, with 17 bases lying between them. This CDR3 spans 17 amino acids. In germline, CDR1 is LNHDA, CDR2 SQIVND (reference sequence). The CDR3 DNA sequence: TGTGCCAGTAGTATAGTAGTGGGAGCAGGGAGAAATCAGCCCCAGCATTTT. Amino acid sequence: CASSIVVGAGRNQPQHF.

The V gene is TRBV6-1, the J gene TRBJ2-5; unclear D gene. This CDR3 region has 12 residues. Germline V lookup: CDR1 MNHNS, CDR2 SASEGT. With 1 base removed from V and 4 bases from J, the gap between germline ends came to 4 bases. The CDR3 is CASSEGRETQYF. In DNA, the CDR3 is TGTGCCAGCAGTGAAGGGAGAGAGACCCAGTACTTC.

This chain uses TRBV7-9 with TRBJ1-1, with 7 bases that match TRBD1. The CDR3 spans 14 residues. Germline values: CDR1 SEHNR, CDR2 FQNEAQ (reference sequence). Unmatched junction bases numbered 0, after V lost 1 base and J lost 1 base. CDR3 DNA: TGTGCCAGCAGCTTAGACAGGGGGAACACTGAAGCTTTCTTT. This sequence encodes CASSLDRGNTEAFF.

The count of this clone is one. V usage is TRBV25-1 and J usage is TRBJ1-1, with D maybe TRBD1 (5 bases). Germline V gene lookup returns CDR1 MGHDK and CDR2 SYGVNS. V was clipped by 4 bases and J by 1 base, with 10 bases between them. There are 14 residues in the CDR3. CDR3 amino acids: CASSGGHTNTEAFF. CDR3 DNA sequence: TGTGCCAGCAGTGGCGGACACACGAACACTGAAGCTTTCTTT.

V usage is TRBV5-6 and J usage is TRBJ2-2, with no clear D. CDR3 size: 13 residues. Germline-derived CDR1 and CDR2 are SGHDT and YYEEEE. The ends were cut back, 0 bases at V and 6 bases at J, with 6 bases in the middle. In DNA, the CDR3 is TGTGCCAGCAGCTTGGGCCACGCCGGGGAGCTGTTTTTT. This sequence encodes CASSLGHAGELFF.

The chain links TRBV7-2 to TRBJ2-3; D is unresolved. Germline values: CDR1 SGHTA, CDR2 FQGNSA. V lost 1 base and J 2 bases, leaving 7 bases between the germline ends. This CDR3 spans 14 amino acids. CDR3 sequence reads: CASSLDTNTDTQYF. The CDR3 nucleotides are TGTGCCAGCAGCTTAGATACAAACACAGATACGCAGTATTTT.

The gene calls are TRBV27 and TRBJ1-5, with 8 bases lining up with TRBD1. With 5 bases clipped from V and 0 bases from J, the junction kept 12 bases outside the gene matches. Per the germline V gene, CDR1 is MNHEY and CDR2 is SMNVEV (reference sequence). The length of the CDR3 is 18 residues. The CDR3 loop is CASSPWTGWEYSNQPQHF. DNA of the CDR3: TGTGCCAGCAGTCCGTGGACAGGGTGGGAGTATAGCAATCAGCCCCAGCATTTT.

The chain has TRBV4-3 and TRBJ2-7; D is unclear. The CDR3 length is 15 residues. V lost 0 bases, J lost 0 bases, and 9 bases lay in between. Germline CDR1 reads LGHNA; CDR2 reads YSLEER. The CDR3 coding sequence is TGCGCCAGCAGCCAAGATACCGGTAGCTCCTACGAGCAGTACTTC. This gives the protein CASSQDTGSSYEQYF.

This clone has just one count. This rearrangement joins TRBV5-6 to TRBJ2-2, with 10 bases aligning to TRBD1. Germline V CDR1 and CDR2: SGHDT, YYEEEE. Trimming removed 4 bases from V and 6 bases from J; junction bases left unmatched: 9. The CDR3 has 16 residues. CDR3 DNA sequence: TGTGCCAGCAGCCAAGACAGGGGGCGATTCTCCGGGGAGCTGTTTTTT. Its protein is CASSQDRGRFSGELFF.

This clone was seen only once. The chain couples TRBV20-1 to TRBJ2-3, with D possibly matching TRBD2 (5 bases). Trimming left V 3 bases short and J 2 bases short, with 12 bases between. This CDR3 is built from 14 residues. Germline CDR1 reads DFQATT; CDR2 reads SNEGSKA (reference sequence). This chain's CDR3 is CSASGERTTDTQYF. Written as DNA, the CDR3 is TGCAGTGCTAGTGGGGAGCGGACCACAGATACGCAGTATTTT.

The V call is TRBV19, the J call TRBJ2-7; the match to TRBD1 covers 12 bases. With 5 bases clipped from V and 9 bases from J, the junction kept 5 bases outside the gene matches. The CDR3 spans 13 residues. Germline V gives CDR1 LNHDA, CDR2 SQIVND (reference sequence). The CDR3 sequence: CASSVGQGAGQYF. DNA of the CDR3: TGTGCCAGTAGTGTGGGACAGGGGGCGGGGCAGTACTTC.

The chain combines TRBV7-6 with TRBJ2-7; TRBD2 matches at 9 bases. This CDR3 is built from 15 residues. V lost 1 base and J lost 4; bases outside the gene matches: 5. Germline V CDR1 and CDR2: SGHVS, FNYEAQ. DNA of the CDR3: TGTGCCAGCAGCTTAGACCCGACTAGCGGATACGAGCAGTACTTC. It codes for CASSLDPTSGYEQYF.

The chain links TRBV11-2 to TRBJ2-1, with 7 bases lining up with TRBD1. V gave up 5 bases and J gave up 8 bases; unmatched junction bases: 15. This CDR3 region has 16 residues. CDR1 is SGHAT, CDR2 FQNNGV, per germline. The CDR3 here is CASSPIAGTVGDEQFF. The DNA for the CDR3 is TGTGCCAGCAGCCCGATCGCCGGGACAGTCGGGGATGAGCAGTTCTTC.

This rearrangement joins TRBV12-3 or TRBV12-4 to TRBJ1-2; 7 nucleotides match TRBD1. V lost 0 bases, J lost 7 bases, and 2 bases stayed unmatched. The CDR3 has 13 residues. This chain's CDR3 is CASSLAGGGGYTF. The CDR3 bases are TGTGCCAGCAGTTTAGCAGGGGGCGGTGGCTACACCTTC.

The chain employs TRBV19 and TRBJ1-2; 7 bases are shared with TRBD1. The J segment lost 4 bases and the V segment lost 7 bases, leaving 21 bases of the junction unmatched. This CDR3 region has 18 residues. The germline V gene has CDR1 LNHDA and CDR2 SQIVND (reference sequence). CDR3 in amino acids: CASTTYPQRQGRVYGYTF. In DNA, the CDR3 is TGTGCCAGTACCACCTACCCCCAGCGACAGGGCCGGGTCTATGGCTACACCTTC.

This clone appeared once. CDR3 protein: CASSLGMSRVESANEKLFF. In DNA form, the CDR3 reads TGTGCCAGCAGCTTAGGCATGAGCAGGGTTGAGTCGGCTAATGAAAAACTGTTTTTT. V is TRBV7-9 and J is TRBJ1-4; the D gene is possibly TRBD1 (5 bases). This CDR3 contains 19 residues. V dropped 1 base and J dropped 3 bases, with 21 bases sitting between them. In germline, CDR1 is SEHNR, CDR2 FQNEAQ (reference sequence).

The gene calls are TRBV6-5 and TRBJ2-7; weak D call: TRBD1 (6 bases). CDR1 and CDR2 (germline): MNHEY, SVGAGI. The V end lost 10 bases, the J end lost 6 bases, and 22 bases lay between the germline ends. CDR3 size: 14 residues. The CDR3 bases are TGTGCCACTCGGATCACAGGGAGTCCAGGCGAGCAGTACTTC. Translation: CATRITGSPGEQYF.

The chain has TRBV18 and TRBJ1-5; tentatively, D is TRBD1 (5 bases). This CDR3 contains 18 residues. V gave up 6 bases and J gave up 1 base, with 22 bases separating them. Germline CDR1 is KGHSH and CDR2 is LQKENI. The CDR3 DNA sequence: TGTGCCAGCTCTCCCATCGGGGCTCCAGCATTAAGCAATCAGCCCCAGCATTTT. Translated: CASSPIGAPALSNQPQHF.

The chain is built from TRBV5-4 and TRBJ2-1; D is uncertain. V was trimmed by 4 bases and J by 4 bases, leaving 9 bases between them. Germline V gene data show CDR1 as SGHNT and CDR2 as YYREEE (reference sequence). The CDR3 extends over 13 amino acids. The CDR3 nucleotides are TGTGCCAGCAGCCAAGGACCATACAATGAGCAGTTCTTC. It specifies CASSQGPYNEQFF.

This chain uses TRBV6-5 with TRBJ1-2; D uncertain. CDR1 is MNHEY, CDR2 SVGAGI, per germline. The V end lost 2 bases, the J end lost 3 bases, and 10 bases lay between the germline ends. The CDR3 covers 14 residues. In DNA, the CDR3 is TGTGCCAGCAGTTACGTGCGGTCCCACTATGGCTACACCTTC. It codes for CASSYVRSHYGYTF.